The 5 T cell receptor beta chains below all came from one sample that was sequenced in a study of blood T cell dynamics during melanoma immunotherapy. Some clones are missing from TCRdb's copy, which holds only in-frame ones; the method was immunoSEQ multiplex PCR. The data contain 4,500 to 6,000 clones, approximately 83% of them seen just once; the ten biggest clones take up 30% to 35%. Documented time point: pre-treatment baseline. Sequenced material: blood, taken from a patient treated with checkpoint blockade. The receptors were gathered from a human donor with melanoma.

This sequence joins TRBV7-6 and TRBJ2-1, with D possibly being TRBD2 (6 bases). Per the germline V gene, CDR1 is SGHVS and CDR2 is FNYEAQ. V was pared by 5 bases and J by 7 bases, with 21 bases between. The CDR3 sequence is 16 residues long. The CDR3 here is CASSPPWAGPRNEQFF. The CDR3 DNA is TGTGCCAGCAGCCCCCCCTGGGCGGGACCAAGGAATGAGCAGTTCTTC.

The chain employs TRBV30 and TRBJ2-7; 14 nucleotides line up with TRBD2. CDR1 and CDR2 from the germline V gene are GTSNPN and SVGIG (reference sequence). The CDR3 runs 13 residues. J lost 7 bases, V lost 3 bases, and 2 bases had no gene match. CDR3 DNA sequence: TGTGCCTGGAGGGGACTAGCGGGAGTGGAGCAGTACTTC. It translates to CAWRGLAGVEQYF.

The chain has TRBV20-1 and TRBJ2-7; tentative D call: TRBD2 (6 bases). The germline gives CDR1 DFQATT, CDR2 SNEGSKA (reference sequence). The CDR3 sequence is 11 residues long. Trimming stripped 6 bases from V and 13 bases from J, with 19 bases between. CDR3 protein: CSAELTSYIYF. The DNA of the CDR3 is TGCAGTGCAGAGCTGACTAGTTATATTTACTTC.

The chain recombines TRBV7-8 with TRBJ1-6, with D perhaps TRBD1 (5 bases). V dropped 5 bases and J dropped 7 bases, with 15 bases sitting between them. From germline, CDR1 is SGHVS and CDR2 FQNEAQ. This CDR3 region has 15 residues. The CDR3 sequence is CASSLSWDLNSPLHF. CDR3 bases: TGTGCCAGCAGCCTCAGTTGGGACCTAAATTCACCCCTCCACTTT. Based on the CDR3 plus reference TRBV7-8 and TRBJ1-6, the full variable domain is GAGVSQSPRYKVAKRGQDVALRCDPISGHVSLFWYQQALGQGPEFLTYFQNEAQLDKSGLPSDRFFAERPEGSVSTLKIQRTQQEDSAVYLCASSLSWDLNSPLHFGNGTRLTVT.

The chain combines TRBV10-3 with TRBJ2-5, with D hard to call. The J call may be in error: the DNA end matches TRBJ2-7 better. This CDR3 comprises 13 residues. Germline CDR1 is ENHRY and CDR2 is SYGVKD. The CDR3 region is CVPPRKRKVEQYF. The CDR3 nucleotides are TGTGTCCCTCCGAGGAAGCGAAAAGTCGAGCAGTACTTC.